This TCR beta chain emerged from a study of OX40 agonist ivuxolimab in advanced cancers. As for the study in general: Two cutaneous melanoma patients and one hepatocellular carcinoma patient, three in all, had partial responses.

Remarks on this clone: Antigen unknown.

Profiled with immunoSEQ multiplex PCR; TCRdb holds only in-frame clones, not every one. The data contain 15,000 to 20,000 clones, 73% of them seen just once; the ten biggest clones take up around 30%. Excluded were patients having autoimmune disease history or systemic immunosuppression. The CDR3 extends over 11 amino acids. Germline CDR1 SGHTA, CDR2 FQGNSA. Trimming took 5 bases from V and 3 from J, leaving 4 bases between them. Study-wide findings and caveats: Fewer expanded clones were found on average in CD4+ than in CD8+ T cells. CD4+ and CD8+ T cells in blood underwent clonal expansion by week 6 at 0.1 to 3.0 mg/kg.

The chain links TRBV7-2 to TRBJ1-2; D is ambiguous. The TCR was taken from an adult with an advanced solid tumor such as melanoma, head and neck, liver or kidney cancer. Material: CD4+ or CD8+ T cells sorted from blood, obtained in a trial of the OX40 agonist ivuxolimab. In nucleotides, the CDR3 is TGTGCCAGCAGCCTGGACTATGGCTACACCTTC. Amino acids: CASSLDYGYTF.